This T cell receptor (beta chain) derives from a study of CD8 T cells in Susac syndrome. The authors reverse transcribed roughly 0.5 to 1 ug RNA with random hexamers. With immunoSEQ multiplex PCR, TCR beta CDR3 was amplified across 54 Vbeta and 13 Jbeta. TCRdb reanalysed the immunoSEQ multiplex PCR reads using MiXCR and keeps one entry per CDR3 protein. The sample shows approximately 170,000 distinct CDR3 sequences, approximately 93% of them seen only once. It was negative isolation that provided the CD8+ and CD4+ T cells, whereas TEMRA cells were enriched by FACS. Sequenced sample: CD4+ T cells from PBMCs. The source of this sequence is a human donor with multiple sclerosis.

This CDR3 reads CASSFDSGTDEQYF. The CDR3 bases are TGCGCCAGCAGCTTTGATTCCGGGACAGACGAGCAGTACTTC. The chain uses TRBV5-1 and TRBJ2-7; 7 nucleotides line up with TRBD1. CDR1 and CDR2 from the germline V gene are SGHRS and YFSETQ. The V and J ends lost 2 bases and 5 bases, in that order; junction bases with no gene match: 7. This CDR3 contains 14 residues.